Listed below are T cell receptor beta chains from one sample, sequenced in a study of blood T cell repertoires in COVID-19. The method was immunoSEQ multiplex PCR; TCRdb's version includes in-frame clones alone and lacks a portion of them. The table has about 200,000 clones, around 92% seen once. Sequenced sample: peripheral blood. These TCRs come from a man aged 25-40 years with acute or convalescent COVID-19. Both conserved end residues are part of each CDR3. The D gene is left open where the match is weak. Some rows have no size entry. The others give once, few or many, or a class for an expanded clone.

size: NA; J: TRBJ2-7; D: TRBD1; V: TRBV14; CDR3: CASSQAGQASQRRQYF; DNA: TGTGCCAGCAGCCAAGCGGGACAGGCCAGCCAGAGAAGGCAGTACTTC
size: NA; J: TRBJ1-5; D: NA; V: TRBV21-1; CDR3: CASSIGQFGYDNQPQHF; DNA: TGTGCCAGCAGCATAGGACAGTTTGGGTACGACAATCAGCCCCAGCATTTT
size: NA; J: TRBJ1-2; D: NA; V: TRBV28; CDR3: CASSFQGNTNYGYTF; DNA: TGTGCCAGCAGTTTCCAGGGAAATACTAACTATGGCTACACCTTC
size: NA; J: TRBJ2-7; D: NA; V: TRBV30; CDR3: CAWGLSTVEQYF; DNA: TGTGCCTGGGGGTTGTCAACAGTTGAGCAGTACTTC
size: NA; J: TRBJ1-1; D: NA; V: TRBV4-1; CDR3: CASSQDYPRNTEAFF; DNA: TGCGCCAGCAGCCAAGATTACCCCAGAAACACTGAAGCTTTCTTT
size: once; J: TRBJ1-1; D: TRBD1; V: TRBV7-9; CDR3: CASSFGDRGDTEAFF; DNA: TGTGCCAGCAGCTTTGGGGACAGGGGGGACACTGAAGCTTTCTTT
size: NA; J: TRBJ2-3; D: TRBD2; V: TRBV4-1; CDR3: CASSQGLAGGYTSTDTQYF; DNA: TGCGCCAGCAGCCAAGGCCTAGCGGGGGGGTACACTAGCACAGATACGCAGTATTTT
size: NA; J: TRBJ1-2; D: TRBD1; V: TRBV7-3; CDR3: CASSSQGVLANYGYTF; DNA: TGTGCCAGCTCATCACAGGGGGTGTTAGCTAACTATGGCTACACCTTC
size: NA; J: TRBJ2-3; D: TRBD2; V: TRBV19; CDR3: CASSGRLAGDPDTQYF; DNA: TGTGCCAGTAGTGGGAGACTAGCGGGAGATCCTGATACGCAGTATTTT
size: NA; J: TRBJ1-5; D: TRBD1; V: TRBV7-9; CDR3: CASSPGTGGQPQHF; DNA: TGTGCCAGCAGCCCTGGGACAGGGGGACAGCCCCAGCATTTT
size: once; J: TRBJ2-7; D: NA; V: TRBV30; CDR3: CAWSGLVTHEQYF; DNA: TGTGCCTGGAGTGGCCTAGTTACCCACGAGCAGTACTTC
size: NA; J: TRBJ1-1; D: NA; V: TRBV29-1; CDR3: CSADRSAGAFF; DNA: TGCAGCGCCGACAGGTCGGCTGGAGCTTTCTTT
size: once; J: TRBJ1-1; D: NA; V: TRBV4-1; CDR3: CASSQIIQGMNTEAFF; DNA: TGCGCCAGCAGCCAAATCATACAGGGCATGAACACTGAAGCTTTCTTT
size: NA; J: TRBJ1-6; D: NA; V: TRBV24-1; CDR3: CATSDLREQSSYNSPLHF; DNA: TGTGCCACCAGTGATTTGAGAGAACAGAGCTCCTATAATTCACCCCTCCACTTT
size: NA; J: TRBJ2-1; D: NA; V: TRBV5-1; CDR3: CASSLASLAEQFF; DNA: TGCGCCAGCAGCCTAGCCAGCTTGGCTGAGCAGTTCTTC
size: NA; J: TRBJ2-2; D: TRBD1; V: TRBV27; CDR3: CASSLSGGFNTGELFF; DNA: TGTGCCAGCAGTTTATCAGGGGGCTTTAACACCGGGGAGCTGTTTTTT
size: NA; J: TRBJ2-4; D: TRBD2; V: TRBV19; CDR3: CASRSGTSGGGHIQYF; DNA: TGTGCCAGTAGATCCGGGACTAGCGGGGGGGGACACATTCAGTACTTC
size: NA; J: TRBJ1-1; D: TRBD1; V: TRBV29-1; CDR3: CSVLTGAEAFF; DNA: TGCAGCGTACTGACAGGGGCTGAAGCTTTCTTT
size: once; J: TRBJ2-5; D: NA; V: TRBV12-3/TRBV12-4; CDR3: CASSRGDQETQYF; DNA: TGTGCCAGCAGTAGGGGTGACCAAGAGACCCAGTACTTC
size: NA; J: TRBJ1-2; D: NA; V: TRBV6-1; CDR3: CASSEGPRGAKGYTF; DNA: TGTGCCAGCAGTGAAGGTCCTAGGGGCGCCAAGGGCTACACCTTC
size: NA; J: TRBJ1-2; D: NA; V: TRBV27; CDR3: CASGFNTGLGYGYTF; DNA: TGTGCCAGCGGTTTCAACACAGGGTTAGGGTATGGCTACACCTTC
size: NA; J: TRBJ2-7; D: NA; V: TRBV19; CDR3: CASKQGRHEQYF; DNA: TGTGCCAGTAAACAGGGTCGACACGAGCAGTACTTC
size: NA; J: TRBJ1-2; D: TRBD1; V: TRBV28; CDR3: CASQGRGGDYGYTF; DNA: TGTGCCAGCCAAGGCCGAGGGGGCGACTATGGCTACACCTTC
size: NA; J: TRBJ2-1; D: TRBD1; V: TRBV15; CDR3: CATSRGGQYDEQFF; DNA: TGTGCCACCAGCAGAGGGGGACAGTACGATGAGCAGTTCTTC
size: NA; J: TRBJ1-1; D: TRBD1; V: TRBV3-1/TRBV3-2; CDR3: CASRAQDRKNTEAFF; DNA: TGTGCCAGCAGAGCGCAGGACAGGAAGAACACTGAAGCTTTCTTT
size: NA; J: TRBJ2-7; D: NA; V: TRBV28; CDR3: CASSLSQGTYEQYF; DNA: TGTGCCAGCAGTTTAAGTCAGGGAACTTACGAGCAGTACTTC